This TCR beta chain was retrieved from a study of response to subunit inactivated influenza vaccine. The ends were cut back, 4 bases at V and 0 bases at J, with 14 bases in the middle. Per the germline V gene, CDR1 is SGHKS and CDR2 is YYEKEE (reference sequence). The CDR3 is made up of 15 amino acids. TCRdb independently ran MiXCR on the RT-PCR reads; one entry per CDR3 protein. The sample includes 650,000 to 800,000 distinct CDR3 sequences, 18% of them seen just once. This clonotype was counted only a few times. The TCR comes from a man aged 50-59 years who received an inactivated influenza vaccine. The chain employs TRBV5-5 and TRBJ2-7; D is perhaps TRBD2 (5 bases). This sample comprised PBMCs from blood, obtained roughly 5 days after vaccination. The CDR3 nucleotides read TGTGCCAGCAGCCCTTATGGACTTTACTCCTACGAGCAGTACTTC. Its protein is CASSPYGLYSYEQYF. The full variable domain, completed using reference TRBV5-5 and TRBJ2-7, is DAGVTQSPTHLIKTRGQQVTLRCSPISGHKSVSWYQQVLGQGPQFIFQYYEKEERGRGNFPDRFSARQFPNYSSELNVNALLLGDSALYLCASSPYGLYSYEQYFGPGTRLTVT.